Shown below are 8 T cell receptor beta chains from a single sample sequenced in a study of blood T cell repertoires in COVID-19. Sequencing was performed with immunoSEQ multiplex PCR; in TCRdb, only in-frame clones are kept and a portion is missing. This repertoire shows a few hundred thousand clones, 80% to 90% found once; its top ten account for 1.3%. Sequences were obtained from PBMCs or T cells enriched from blood (not recorded which). These receptors were obtained from a man younger than 40 who had recovered from COVID-19.

The chain has TRBV15 and TRBJ2-3; D is perhaps TRBD2 (6 bases). The germline V gene encodes CDR1 LNHNV and CDR2 YYDKDF (reference sequence). V gave up 0 bases and J gave up 4 bases, with 8 bases separating them. CDR3 length: 14 residues. The CDR3 is CATSRDRGSDTQYF. The CDR3 DNA reads TGTGCCACCAGCAGAGATCGGGGGTCAGATACGCAGTATTTT.

The chain couples TRBV6-5 to TRBJ1-2; no clear D gene. V lost 6 bases to trimming and J lost 7 bases, with 12 bases between them. Germline V lookup: CDR1 MNHEY, CDR2 SVGAGI. CDR3 size: 12 residues. The CDR3 DNA is TGTGCCAGCAGGAGCGTCGCGGGTGGCTACACCTTC. Encoded protein: CASRSVAGGYTF.

This chain uses TRBV30 with TRBJ1-1; D remains unclear. This CDR3 has 14 residues. In germline, CDR1 is GTSNPN, CDR2 SVGIG (reference sequence). Trimming took 0 bases from V and 4 from J, leaving 12 bases between them. The CDR3 sequence is CAWSVEEWGTEAFF. The CDR3 nucleotides are TGTGCCTGGAGTGTGGAGGAGTGGGGCACTGAAGCTTTCTTT.

The chain links TRBV7-2 to TRBJ1-4, with 10 positions matching TRBD1. Trimming at V came to 5 bases and at J to 8 bases, leaving 11 bases not matched to a gene. The CDR3 loop spans 16 amino acids. Germline-derived CDR1 and CDR2 are SGHTA and FQGNSA. CDR3 sequence reads: CASSALYGTGAEKLFF. DNA of the CDR3: TGTGCCAGCAGCGCCCTCTACGGGACAGGGGCGGAAAAACTGTTTTTT.

This clone was detected only a few times. The genes are TRBV4-1 and TRBJ1-6; D ambiguous. CDR3 length: 17 residues. V was cut by 4 bases and J by 13 bases, with 26 bases left in between. Germline lookup yields CDR1 MGHRA and CDR2 YSYEKL. In DNA, the CDR3 is TGCGCCAGCAGCCGTGTCGAAGGGCGGGATATGAGGCATCCCCTCCACTTT. This encodes CASSRVEGRDMRHPLHF.

The chain employs TRBV9 and TRBJ1-2; 10 bases fit TRBD1. V was pared by 4 bases and J by 6 bases, with 6 bases of the junction left unmatched. This CDR3 has 14 amino acids. Germline CDR1 SGDLS, CDR2 YYNGEE. The CDR3 protein is CASSTRQGADGYTF. DNA of the CDR3: TGTGCCAGCAGCACCCGACAGGGGGCGGATGGCTACACCTTC.

The rearrangement joins TRBV2 to TRBJ2-1; TRBD2 might be the D (6 bases). Trimming shortened V by 0 bases and J by 10 bases, and 13 bases separated the two germline ends. The length of the CDR3 is 14 residues. Germline V gene data show CDR1 as SNHLY and CDR2 as FYNNEI. The CDR3 region is CASSEALLGGEQFF. CDR3 in DNA: TGTGCCAGCAGTGAAGCGCTTTTGGGAGGAGAGCAGTTCTTC. Combining the CDR3 with reference TRBV2 and TRBJ2-1 gives the whole variable domain EPEVTQTPSHQVTQMGQEVILRCVPISNHLYFYWYRQILGQKVEFLVSFYNNEISEKSEIFDDQFSVERPDGSNFTLKIRSTKLEDSAMYFCASSEALLGGEQFFGPGTRLTVL.

The V gene is TRBV27, the J gene TRBJ1-5; D unclear. The CDR3 sequence is 15 residues long. From germline, CDR1 is MNHEY and CDR2 SMNVEV (reference sequence). The V and J ends lost 0 bases and 9 bases respectively, with 15 bases between them. The CDR3 loop reads CASSLSRGWEGPQHF. CDR3 nucleotide sequence: TGTGCCAGCAGTTTATCGAGAGGGTGGGAAGGGCCCCAGCATTTT.